These 11 T cell receptor beta chains originate from one sample sequenced in a study of T cell responses to AZD1222 COVID-19 vaccine. TCRdb's table, derived via immunoSEQ multiplex PCR, lists solely in-frame clones and lacks some. Of under 75,000 clones listed, about 90% are singletons. The source material was peripheral blood, sampled on day 0 of AZD1222 vaccination. The source is an adult in good health.

This rearrangement joins TRBV30 to TRBJ1-2; D unclear. The V and J ends lost 4 bases and 0 bases respectively, with 12 bases between them. This CDR3 contains 14 residues. Germline CDR1 GTSNPN, CDR2 SVGIG (reference sequence). This CDR3 reads CAWTMDWANYGYTF. The CDR3 DNA reads as TGTGCCTGGACTATGGACTGGGCTAACTATGGCTACACCTTC.

The gene calls are TRBV19 and TRBJ2-3; TRBD2 aligns across 7 bases. This CDR3 comprises 16 residues. Losses at the gene ends were 3 bases for V and 2 bases for J; bases not matched to a gene: 8. CDR1 LNHDA and CDR2 SQIVND come from the germline V gene (reference sequence). CDR3 loop: CASSIGGGVTTDTQYF. The CDR3 bases are TGTGCCAGTAGTATCGGTGGGGGGGTCACCACAGATACGCAGTATTTT. The complete variable domain, with remaining parts taken from reference TRBV19 and TRBJ2-3, reads DGGITQSPKYLFRKEGQNVTLSCEQNLNHDAMYWYRQDPGQGLRLIYYSQIVNDFQKGDIAEGYSVSREKKESFPLTVTSAQKNPTAFYLCASSIGGGVTTDTQYFGPGTRLTVL.

The CDR3: CASSRDRQETQYF. Here the CDR3 DNA reads TGTGCCAGCAGCCGGGACAGGCAAGAGACCCAGTACTTC. The V and J genes are TRBV7-3 and TRBJ2-5; the match to TRBD1 covers 8 bases. Germline loops: CDR1 SGHTA, CDR2 FQGTGA. This CDR3 spans 13 amino acids. The V gene end was trimmed by 5 bases and the J gene end by 2 bases; junction bases not matched to a gene: 1.

The rearrangement links TRBV6-6 to TRBJ1-1; D not resolved. V was shortened by 1 base and J by 1 base, with 7 bases between the two germline ends. Per the germline V gene, CDR1 is MNHNY and CDR2 is SVGAGI (reference sequence). The CDR3 has 14 residues. CDR3 bases: TGTGCCAGCAGTTACTGGGTGGGGAACACTGAAGCTTTCTTT. Its protein is CASSYWVGNTEAFF.

The CDR3 DNA follows: TGTGCCAGCAGCTTAAGAGAGGGGTCGAACACTGAAGCTTTCTTT. Protein: CASSLREGSNTEAFF. J is TRBJ1-1 and V is TRBV7-6, with D maybe TRBD1 (5 bases). Germline values: CDR1 SGHVS, CDR2 FNYEAQ. CDR3 length: 15 amino acids. The V end was cut by 2 bases, the J end by 1 base, with 11 bases between.

This chain uses TRBV7-9 with TRBJ1-1, with TRBD1 as a possible D gene (5 bases). Trimming took off 1 base at V and 6 bases at J, with 12 bases between the two ends. The CDR3 is 14 amino acids. Germline CDR1 SEHNR, CDR2 FQNEAQ (reference sequence). The chain's CDR3 is CASSLERTTAEAFF. CDR3 nucleotides: TGTGCCAGCAGCTTAGAGAGGACAACAGCTGAAGCTTTCTTT.

CDR3 bases: TGTGCCAGCAGTTCGAGACAGGGGAGTACCTACGAGCAGTACTTC. It translates to CASSSRQGSTYEQYF. The rearrangement links TRBV6-6 to TRBJ2-7; TRBD1 agrees at 8 bases. CDR1 is MNHNY and CDR2 is SVGAGI in the germline V gene (reference sequence). V gave up 4 bases and J gave up 2 bases; unmatched junction bases: 7. The CDR3 runs to 15 residues.

The sample holds one count of this clone. A junction boundary mismatches the germline segment, possibly from a read error. This sequence joins TRBV6-1 and TRBJ2-7; a possible D gene is TRBD2 (6 bases). This CDR3 is built from 12 residues. Germline V gene data show CDR1 as MNHNS and CDR2 as SASEGT. This CDR3 reads CASSDRDSLRFF. The CDR3 region has the DNA TGTGCCAGCAGTGACCGGGACTCTCTCCGTTTCTTC.

As regards this clone: Other nucleotide sequences from this sample produce the same CDR3. V and J are TRBV9 and TRBJ2-5; either TRBD1 or TRBD2 may supply D (6 bases each). The CDR3 loop spans 15 amino acids. Germline-derived CDR1 and CDR2 are SGDLS and YYNGEE. V lost 0 bases, J lost 3 bases, and 12 bases lay in between. The CDR3 loop reads CASSVEGGGKETQYF. The CDR3 DNA reads as TGTGCCAGCAGCGTAGAGGGGGGCGGGAAAGAGACCCAGTACTTC. The full variable domain, its missing parts supplied by reference TRBV9 and TRBJ2-5, is DSGVTQTPKHLITATGQRVTLRCSPRSGDLSVYWYQQSLDQGLQFLIQYYNGEERAKGNILERFSAQQFPDLHSELNLSSLELGDSALYFCASSVEGGGKETQYFGPGTRLLVL.

In the case of this clone: One end of the junction is discordant with germline, which a read error may explain. The rearrangement joins TRBV6-1 to TRBJ1-4; no clear D. Germline V lookup: CDR1 MNHNS, CDR2 SASEGT. CDR3 length: 16 residues. Here the CDR3 DNA reads TGTGCCAGCAGGGAAGGTTATATGGCAACTAATGAAAAACTGTTTTTT. It encodes CASREGYMATNEKLFF.

A word on this clone: This may be a read error: a much more frequent sequence differs by one nucleotide. V usage is TRBV11-3 and J usage is TRBJ2-3; possibly TRBD1 or TRBD2 for D (5 bases each). Per germline, CDR1 SGHNT and CDR2 YENEEA. Deletions cut 8 bases from V and 0 bases from J, with 18 bases between. The length of the CDR3 is 16 residues. The DNA of the CDR3 is TGTGCCAGCGTCGGTGAGGGGCGGGCGAGCACAGATACGCAGTATTTT. Residues: CASVGEGRASTDTQYF.